The 19 T cell receptor beta chains listed next were all sequenced from one sample in a study of blood T cell repertoires in COVID-19. TCRdb's copy holds only in-frame clones and misses some; the assay was immunoSEQ multiplex PCR. The table includes approximately 340,000 clones, over 70% detected once. What was sequenced was peripheral blood. Source of these receptors: a man aged 25-45 years with active or convalescent COVID-19.

The V gene is TRBV2, the J gene TRBJ1-1; no reliable D call. The V and J ends lost 1 base and 6 bases respectively, with 18 bases between them. This CDR3 is built from 16 residues. Germline-derived CDR1 and CDR2 are SNHLY and FYNNEI. The CDR3 spells CASSEGFGAGPPEAFF. CDR3 nucleotides: TGTGCCAGCAGTGAAGGGTTCGGCGCAGGCCCCCCTGAAGCTTTCTTT.

The V call is TRBV15, the J call TRBJ2-7; 9 bases align to TRBD2. The CDR3 spans 18 residues. With 1 base clipped from V and 0 bases from J, the junction kept 10 bases outside the gene matches. CDR1 is LNHNV, CDR2 YYDKDF, per germline (reference sequence). CDR3 protein: CATSRGQGGTSYSYEQYF. CDR3 DNA sequence: TGTGCCACCAGCAGAGGCCAGGGGGGGACTAGCTACTCCTACGAGCAGTACTTC.

The chain links TRBV30 to TRBJ2-2; tentative D call: TRBD2 (6 bases). The CDR3 covers 15 residues. Germline CDR1 reads GTSNPN; CDR2 reads SVGIG (reference sequence). Between the trimmed V and J ends, which lost 4 bases and 7 bases, there was a span of 19 bases. CDR3 region: CAWTLRDLADGELFF. The CDR3 coding sequence is TGTGCCTGGACCCTTCGGGACTTAGCGGACGGGGAGCTGTTTTTT.

The sample holds one count of this clone. V is TRBV4-3 and J is TRBJ2-5, with 16 bases that match TRBD2. Germline lookup yields CDR1 LGHNA and CDR2 YSLEER. V shed 1 base and J 4 bases; nucleotides not matched to a gene: 6. CDR3 length equals 18 residues. The CDR3 DNA reads as TGCGCCAGCAGCCAAGGCGCGGGACTAGCGGGGGGGTCAGAGACCCAGTACTTC. Amino acids: CASSQGAGLAGGSETQYF.

In its sample, this clone was seen a few times. The chain recombines TRBV23-1 with TRBJ1-4; D is perhaps TRBD1 (5 bases). TRBV23-1 is reported as an ORF; its role is uncertain. The CDR3 consists of 17 residues. The V end lost 1 base, the J end lost 0 bases, and 12 bases lay between the germline ends. Written as DNA, the CDR3 is TGCGCCAGCAGTCAATTTAACAGGATGGCAACTAATGAAAAACTGTTTTTT. This codes for CASSQFNRMATNEKLFF.

The chain uses TRBV29-1 and TRBJ2-3; TRBD2 might be the D (7 bases). CDR3 length: 14 residues. Per germline, CDR1 SQVTM and CDR2 ANQGSEA. V lost 6 bases to trimming and J lost 1 base, with 14 bases between them. The CDR3 DNA follows: TGCAGCGTGCCCGGGGGGCCCCGCACAGATACGCAGTATTTT. This sequence encodes CSVPGGPRTDTQYF.

The chain links TRBV4-3 to TRBJ2-1, with 7 bases lining up with TRBD2. There are 16 residues in the CDR3. CDR1 and CDR2 from the germline V gene are LGHNA and YSLEER. V trimming: 1 base; J trimming: 2 bases; junction bases outside the gene matches: 5. The CDR3 region is CASSQGERGAYNEQFF. The CDR3 DNA reads as TGCGCCAGCAGCCAAGGGGAGCGGGGAGCCTACAATGAGCAGTTCTTC.

The rearrangement joins TRBV28 to TRBJ1-2, with D perhaps TRBD1 (6 bases). Germline values: CDR1 MDHEN, CDR2 SYDVKM. V lost 10 bases, J lost 4 bases, and 25 bases lay in between. This CDR3 has 16 amino acids. This CDR3 reads CATQSWGQGEGYGYTF. For the CDR3, the DNA is TGTGCCACACAATCGTGGGGGCAGGGCGAGGGCTATGGCTACACCTTC.

The chain combines TRBV10-1 with TRBJ2-7; 7 bases line up with TRBD1. This CDR3 is 14 amino acids long. Germline CDR1 and CDR2: WNHNN and SYGVQD (reference sequence). V was clipped by 7 bases and J by 2 bases; unmatched bases: 8. CDR3 nucleotide sequence: TGCGCCAGCACGACAGGGTATCCAGCCTACGAGCAGTACTTC. Translated: CASTTGYPAYEQYF.

The chain joins TRBV3-1 (or the pseudogene TRBV3-2) to TRBJ2-1, with D perhaps matching TRBD2 (6 bases). The CDR3 runs to 19 residues. Germline CDR1 reads LGHDT; CDR2 reads YNNKEL (reference sequence). Trimming left V 2 bases short and J 4 bases short, with 24 bases between. CDR3 amino acids: CASSQLGRIGDFLYNEQFF. CDR3 nucleotide sequence: TGTGCCAGCAGCCAATTGGGTAGGATCGGGGACTTCTTGTACAATGAGCAGTTCTTC.

This chain connects TRBV18 to TRBJ1-6, with no clear D. V lost 3 bases to trimming and J lost 4 bases, with 10 bases between them. Germline assignment: CDR1 KGHSH and CDR2 LQKENI. The CDR3 length is 15 residues. In DNA, the CDR3 is TGTGCCAGCTCACCTTTACCTACTTATAATTCACCCCTCCACTTT. It specifies CASSPLPTYNSPLHF.

This clone occurred a few times. This chain uses TRBV5-1 with TRBJ1-6; 7 bases align to TRBD1. This CDR3 contains 14 residues. The V segment lost 4 bases and the J segment 6 bases; nucleotides outside the gene matches: 4. The germline gives CDR1 SGHRS, CDR2 YFSETQ. The CDR3 reads CASSLGQPNSPLHF. The CDR3 DNA reads as TGCGCCAGCAGCCTGGGACAGCCTAATTCACCCCTCCACTTT.

The V and J genes are TRBV7-2 and TRBJ1-5; 9 bases are shared with TRBD1. The CDR3 spans 16 residues. From germline, CDR1 is SGHTA and CDR2 FQGNSA. J lost 2 bases, V lost 1 base, and 3 bases had no gene match. This CDR3 is CASSLVWTGGNQPQHF. The CDR3, as DNA: TGTGCCAGCAGCTTAGTTTGGACAGGGGGCAATCAGCCCCAGCATTTT.

The chain combines TRBV4-2 with TRBJ2-1, with 10 nucleotides matching TRBD2. V trimming: 2 bases; J trimming: 9 bases; junction bases outside the gene matches: 4. Germline loops: CDR1 LGHNA, CDR2 YNFKEQ. The CDR3 loop spans 14 amino acids. CDR3 DNA sequence: TGTGCCAGCAGCCAACTAGCGGGAGTTACTGAGCAGTTCTTC. Protein: CASSQLAGVTEQFF.

The chain recombines TRBV5-1 with TRBJ1-1; maybe TRBD1 (6 bases). V lost 2 bases, J lost 0 bases, and 11 bases lay in between. CDR1 SGHRS and CDR2 YFSETQ come from the germline V gene. The CDR3 loop spans 15 amino acids. The CDR3 region is CASSFETGMNTEAFF. CDR3 bases: TGCGCCAGCAGCTTCGAGACAGGAATGAACACTGAAGCTTTCTTT.

This clone appeared a single time. The chain couples TRBV28 to TRBJ1-4, with D tentatively TRBD1 (6 bases). From germline, CDR1 is MDHEN and CDR2 SYDVKM. The CDR3 is 14 amino acids. V lost 8 bases, J lost 5 bases, and 15 bases lay in between. The chain's CDR3 is CASGLGALNEKLFF. CDR3 in DNA: TGTGCCAGCGGGTTGGGGGCCTTAAATGAAAAACTGTTTTTT.

This rearrangement joins TRBV6-4 to TRBJ2-1; 16 bases map to TRBD2. The CDR3 has 15 residues. V gave up 6 bases and J gave up 11 bases; unmatched junction bases: 7. CDR1 and CDR2 from the germline V gene are MRHNA and SNTAGT. The CDR3 DNA follows: TGTGCCAGCAGACCCGGGACTAGCGGGAGGGATAAGCAGTTCTTC. Amino acid sequence: CASRPGTSGRDKQFF.

The chain employs TRBV19 and TRBJ2-7, with D perhaps matching TRBD1 (6 bases). Trimming shortened V by 7 bases and J by 0 bases, and 10 bases separated the two germline ends. The CDR3 extends over 13 amino acids. The germline gives CDR1 LNHDA, CDR2 SQIVND (reference sequence). The CDR3 region is CASTGDTSYEQYF. The DNA of the CDR3 is TGTGCCAGTACCGGGGACACCTCCTACGAGCAGTACTTC.

The rearrangement uses TRBV7-6 and TRBJ2-7; TRBD2 might be the D (5 bases). CDR1 is SGHVS and CDR2 is FNYEAQ in the germline V gene. The V end lost 6 bases, the J end lost 4 bases, and 13 bases lay between the germline ends. CDR3 length: 13 amino acids. The CDR3 bases are TGTGCCAGCAGTTTGGGAGAGACATACGAGCAGTACTTC. As protein: CASSLGETYEQYF.